This TCR beta chain emerged from a study of T cell responses to AZD1222 COVID-19 vaccine. Repertoires were generated with immunoSEQ multiplex PCR, while TCRdb's copy carries only in-frame clones and drops some. The profile covers under 120,000 clones, with about 85% appearing a single time and 2% to 3% taken by the ten largest. Per germline, CDR1 SQVTM and CDR2 ANQGSEA. V lost 0 bases, J lost 11 bases, and 15 bases lay in between. The CDR3 is 13 residues long. General observations from the study: Reports indicate that nearly half of spike-specific TCRs are directed at unmutated variant regions.

Regarding this clone: Its antigen is not known.

This clonotype originated in an adult who received the AZD1222 COVID-19 vaccine. The rearrangement uses TRBV29-1 and TRBJ2-3; TRBD1 might be the D (6 bases). The specimen was peripheral blood, collected 28 days after the second AZD1222 dose. The CDR3 DNA is TGCAGCGTTGAAGATCGAGGGGGAAAAGGGCAGTATTTT. Translation gives CSVEDRGGKGQYF.